This passage covers 17 T cell receptor beta chains from one sample sequenced in a study of blood T cells in healthy people across ages. Primed by a sample-barcoded 5' primer and a J-beta primer mix, a second PCR proceeded for roughly 7 to 11 cycles. TCRdb itself ran the 5' RACE reads through MiXCR, one entry per CDR3 protein. The table lists approximately 850,000 distinct CDR3 sequences, around two fifths of them singletons. Sequencing was performed on blood. All receptors come from a man in his fifties or sixties in good health.

In the case of this clonotype: An end of the junction does not agree with germline; a read error may underlie this. The chain has TRBV7-2 and TRBJ2-1, with D tentatively TRBD2 (5 bases). The germline gives CDR1 SGHTA, CDR2 FQGNSA. The CDR3 spans 15 residues. The CDR3 spells CASSPAAEPYDEQFF. In DNA form, the CDR3 reads TGTGCCAGCAGCCCGGCAGCGGAGCCCTACGATGAGCAGTTCTTC.

J is TRBJ1-6 and V is TRBV20-1; unclear D gene. Per the germline V gene, CDR1 is DFQATT and CDR2 is SNEGSKA (reference sequence). The CDR3 runs 14 residues. V lost 1 base to trimming and J lost 5 bases, with 9 bases between them. The CDR3 spells CSARAQNHNSPLHF. The CDR3 DNA reads TGCAGTGCTAGAGCACAGAACCATAATTCACCCCTCCACTTT.

The sample holds a few counts of this clonotype. This chain links TRBV10-3 with TRBJ2-7; 9 positions match TRBD1. The CDR3 sequence is 12 residues long. The V gene end was trimmed by 4 bases and the J gene end by 6 bases; junction bases not matched to a gene: 1. Germline CDR1 is ENHRY and CDR2 is SYGVKD. The CDR3 DNA reads TGTGCCATCAGTGCGGACAGGGGCGAGCAGTACTTC. It translates to CAISADRGEQYF.

This clonotype has just a few counts. The chain uses TRBV4-3 and TRBJ2-2; TRBD2 matches 8 bases. The V gene end was trimmed by 0 bases and the J gene end by 7 bases; junction bases not matched to a gene: 10. In germline, CDR1 is LGHNA, CDR2 YSLEER. The CDR3 extends over 17 amino acids. The CDR3 DNA follows: TGCGCCAGCAGCCAAGATTACCGGGGGGGAGGCGTCGGGGAGCTGTTTTTT. This translates into CASSQDYRGGGVGELFF.

The chain couples TRBV7-2 to TRBJ2-1; the D is unclear. The germline gives CDR1 SGHTA, CDR2 FQGNSA. CDR3 length: 11 residues. Trimming stripped 6 bases from V and 13 bases from J, with 13 bases between. The CDR3 sequence: CASRAQETQFF. DNA of the CDR3: TGTGCCAGCAGGGCCCAAGAGACCCAGTTCTTC. Full variable domain (missing parts from reference TRBV7-2 and TRBJ2-1): GAGVSQSPSNKVTEKGKDVELRCDPISGHTALYWYRQSLGQGLEFLIYFQGNSAPDKSGLPSDRFSAERTGGSVSTLTIQRTQQEDSAVYLCASRAQETQFFGPGTRLTVL.

The chain combines TRBV6-5 with TRBJ2-1, with 7 bases that match TRBD2. The J call may not be correct, given that the DNA end is closer to TRBJ2-7. The CDR3 consists of 15 residues. The germline V gene has CDR1 MNHEY and CDR2 SVGAGI. CDR3 sequence: CASRALAERYNEQYF. Written as DNA, the CDR3 is TGTGCCAGCAGGGCCCTAGCGGAACGTTACAATGAGCAGTACTTC.

This clonotype was counted at least ten times. The V gene is TRBV5-5, the J gene TRBJ2-5; D might be TRBD1 (5 bases). V lost 4 bases, J lost 3 bases, and 16 bases lay in between. The CDR3 length is 15 residues. The V gene's germline CDR1 is SGHKS and CDR2 YYEKEE (reference sequence). The CDR3 here is CASSPPGRVEETQYF. Written as DNA, the CDR3 is TGTGCCAGCAGCCCCCCGGGCAGGGTAGAAGAGACCCAGTACTTC.

The chain recombines TRBV7-2 with TRBJ2-2; 10 bases align to TRBD2. Germline trimming cut 5 bases from V and 2 bases from J; bases unmatched to any gene: 5. This CDR3 is 16 amino acids long. Germline CDR1 is SGHTA and CDR2 is FQGNSA. CDR3 region: CASSKRTSGNTGELFF. In DNA form, the CDR3 reads TGTGCCAGCAGCAAACGGACTAGCGGAAACACCGGGGAGCTGTTTTTT.

This clonotype was counted a few times. The rearrangement links TRBV27 to TRBJ2-5; 12 positions agree with TRBD2. This CDR3 contains 15 residues. V dropped 5 bases and J dropped 5; count of bases not matched to a gene: 6. Germline-derived CDR1 and CDR2 are MNHEY and SMNVEV (reference sequence). The CDR3 reads CASSRGTSGRETQYF. In DNA form, the CDR3 reads TGTGCCAGCAGTCGCGGGACTAGCGGGCGGGAGACCCAGTACTTC.

In this sample, this clonotype turned up once. A read error may explain this, as a much larger clone is one base away. V usage is TRBV2 and J usage is TRBJ2-7; no firm D call. Germline V CDR1 and CDR2: SNHLY, FYNNEI. The CDR3 totals 12 residues. CDR3 bases: TGTGCCCGCAGTCAGGACCTCTACGAGCAGTACTTC. Translation gives CARSQDLYEQYF.

The chain employs TRBV30 and TRBJ2-7, with 9 bases that match TRBD1. The CDR3 is 14 amino acids. The J segment lost 4 bases and the V segment lost 3 bases, leaving 7 bases of the junction unmatched. CDR1 is GTSNPN and CDR2 is SVGIG in the germline V gene (reference sequence). The DNA for the CDR3 is TGTGCCTGGAGAAACCGGGACAGGGAGTACGAGCAGTACTTC. Amino acid sequence: CAWRNRDREYEQYF.

The chain has TRBV11-2 and TRBJ2-5, with D possibly being TRBD1 (5 bases). The V end lost 1 base, the J end lost 2 bases, and 11 bases lay between the germline ends. CDR3 size: 15 residues. Germline lookup yields CDR1 SGHAT and CDR2 FQNNGV. The CDR3 loop reads CASSLVGAGQETQYF. CDR3 DNA sequence: TGTGCCAGCAGCTTAGTAGGGGCAGGTCAAGAGACCCAGTACTTC.

The chain links TRBV7-9 to TRBJ2-5; weak D call: TRBD2 (6 bases). V lost 0 bases and J 7 bases, leaving 12 bases between the germline ends. The CDR3 extends over 14 amino acids. Germline CDR1 SEHNR, CDR2 FQNEAQ (reference sequence). CDR3 sequence: CASSLAGEAATQYF. The CDR3, as DNA: TGTGCCAGCAGCTTAGCGGGGGAGGCGGCGACCCAGTACTTC.

The genes are TRBV4-1 and TRBJ2-5, with D perhaps matching TRBD2 (5 bases). The V gene lost 0 bases and the J gene lost 11 bases, with 19 bases spanning the gap. CDR3 size: 15 residues. The germline V gene encodes CDR1 MGHRA and CDR2 YSYEKL. Here the CDR3 DNA reads TGCGCCAGCAGCCAAGACGGGGTACCCACTTCGGAGCAGTACTTC. As protein: CASSQDGVPTSEQYF.

This clonotype is a singleton in its sample. A read error is possible here, since a much larger clone lies one base away. This chain uses TRBV29-1 with TRBJ2-3; D perhaps matches TRBD1 (6 bases). Germline V gene data show CDR1 as SQVTM and CDR2 as ANQGSEA. The CDR3 totals 15 residues. Trimming took off 0 bases at V and 4 bases at J, with 14 bases between the two ends. CDR3 in amino acids: CSVEDPESGADTQYF. CDR3 nucleotides: TGCAGCGTTGAAGATCCCGAGTCAGGGGCAGATACGCAGTATTTT.

This clonotype occurred a few times. J is TRBJ2-3 and V is TRBV27; D gene ambiguous. Trimming pared 3 bases from V and 7 bases from J, leaving 14 bases between. Germline CDR1 is MNHEY and CDR2 is SMNVEV (reference sequence). The length of the CDR3 is 14 residues. CDR3 sequence (DNA): TGTGCCAGCAGTTTCGATCTAATAGGGCATACGCAGTATTTT. Its translation is CASSFDLIGHTQYF.

Many counts were recorded for this clonotype. The V gene is TRBV4-3, the J gene TRBJ2-7; no clear D. Trimming cost V 0 bases and J 3 bases, with 15 bases left between them. The CDR3 is made up of 16 amino acids. Germline CDR1 and CDR2: LGHNA and YSLEER. The CDR3 DNA is TGCGCCAGCAGCCAAGATTGGGCTTCTGCGAGCTACGAGCAGTACTTC. Its protein is CASSQDWASASYEQYF.